The 14 T cell receptor beta chains listed next were all sequenced from one sample in a study of cytomegalovirus exposure and HLA in healthy donors. Amplification used 60 Vbeta primers and 13 Jbeta primers. Sequencing was performed with immunoSEQ multiplex PCR; in TCRdb, only in-frame clones are kept and a portion is missing. This sample yields around 170,000 clones, of which just under 80% are seen a single time; approximately 6.8% belongs to the top ten. The sequenced material came from PBMCs. Receptors originate from a woman between 35 and 50 years old in good health and CMV-seropositive.

The rearrangement joins TRBV12-5 to TRBJ2-1; TRBD1 matches at 10 bases. CDR3 length: 17 amino acids. CDR1 and CDR2 from the germline V gene are LGHNT and FRNRAP. The J segment lost 8 bases and the V segment lost 5 bases, leaving 15 bases of the junction unmatched. The CDR3 DNA reads as TGTGCTAGTGGTAAAAGGATATCCGGGACAGGGGAGTATGAGCAGTTCTTC. Translating it yields CASGKRISGTGEYEQFF.

Turning to this clone: Different DNA sequences within this sample yield the same CDR3. The chain recombines TRBV27 with TRBJ1-6; D is unclear. The CDR3 contains 14 residues. The germline CDR1 and CDR2 sequences are MNHEY and SMNVEV (reference sequence). Trimming removed 3 bases at V and 5 bases at J, with 8 bases between. The CDR3 region has the DNA TGTGCCAGCAGTTTGTATCGAGATAATTCACCCCTCCACTTT. The encoded protein is CASSLYRDNSPLHF.

This clone was detected only a few times. The chain links TRBV28 to TRBJ2-5; TRBD2 agrees at 8 bases. The CDR3 contains 17 residues. With 3 bases clipped from V and 5 bases from J, the junction kept 14 bases outside the gene matches. The germline V gene has CDR1 MDHEN and CDR2 SYDVKM. CDR3 nucleotides: TGTGCCAGCAGTTTGGAGGTTAGCGGGGCTTTCGGTGAGACCCAGTACTTC. Translating it yields CASSLEVSGAFGETQYF.

This sequence joins TRBV2 and TRBJ1-2; TRBD1 agrees at 7 bases. Germline V gene sequence: CDR1 SNHLY, CDR2 FYNNEI. Trimming took 8 bases from V and 4 from J; bases not matched to a gene: 10. The CDR3 runs to 14 residues. The CDR3 sequence: CASRTGSGSYGYTF. As DNA, the CDR3 is TGTGCCAGCCGGACAGGCTCGGGGTCCTATGGCTACACCTTC.

The chain couples TRBV13 to TRBJ2-7, with D maybe TRBD2 (5 bases). V dropped 1 base and J dropped 3 bases, with 10 bases sitting between them. CDR1 is PRHDT and CDR2 is FYEKMQ in the germline V gene (reference sequence). This CDR3 spans 14 amino acids. The CDR3 DNA is TGTGCCAGCAGCTTAGAGACTGCGGGCTACGAGCAGTACTTC. As protein: CASSLETAGYEQYF.

Notes on this clone: The junction differs from germline at one of its ends, possibly a read error. V and J are TRBV7-9 and TRBJ1-2; weak D call: TRBD1 (6 bases). Germline CDR1 is SEHNR and CDR2 is FQNEAQ (reference sequence). The CDR3 totals 13 residues. Here the CDR3 reads CSSSSTGIYGYTF. The DNA of the CDR3 is TGTTCCAGCAGCAGTACAGGGATCTATGGCTACACCTTC.

The chain couples TRBV12-5 to TRBJ1-1; D is perhaps TRBD1 (5 bases). The CDR3 loop spans 15 amino acids. With 6 bases removed from V and 1 base from J, the gap between germline ends came to 15 bases. Germline CDR1 is LGHNT and CDR2 is FRNRAP. As DNA, the CDR3 is TGTGCTAGTGGCCCTTCCCTAGGACAGAACACTGAAGCTTTCTTT. Amino acid sequence: CASGPSLGQNTEAFF.

The chain links TRBV5-4 to TRBJ2-7; weak D call: TRBD1 (6 bases). V lost 4 bases, J lost 3 bases, and 8 bases lay in between. The CDR3 covers 12 residues. Germline lookup yields CDR1 SGHNT and CDR2 YYREEE (reference sequence). This chain's CDR3 is CASSQTGYEQYF. The CDR3 nucleotides read TGTGCCAGCAGCCAGACAGGCTACGAGCAGTACTTC.

The V call is TRBV6-1, the J call TRBJ2-7; 9 nucleotides agree with TRBD2. CDR1 is MNHNS, CDR2 SASEGT, per germline. J was trimmed by 6 bases and V by 1 base; bases with no gene match: 16. CDR3 length equals 18 residues. The CDR3 region is CASSEEIGRGGPGREQYF. In nucleotides, the CDR3 is TGTGCCAGCAGTGAAGAAATCGGGCGGGGGGGTCCGGGTCGCGAGCAGTACTTC.

The chain joins TRBV7-2 to TRBJ2-1; 12 nucleotides align to TRBD2. This CDR3 is 17 amino acids long. In germline, CDR1 is SGHTA, CDR2 FQGNSA. Losses at the gene ends were 0 bases for V and 9 bases for J; bases not matched to a gene: 9. CDR3 in amino acids: CASSLAAPSGGASEQFF. CDR3 coding DNA: TGTGCCAGCAGCTTAGCGGCCCCTAGCGGGGGGGCCAGTGAGCAGTTCTTC.

The table lists this clone with a count of one. This sequence joins TRBV30 and TRBJ1-6; D call uncertain. The CDR3 is made up of 12 amino acids. V was clipped by 0 bases and J by 9 bases, with 6 bases between them. CDR1 and CDR2 from the germline V gene are GTSNPN and SVGIG (reference sequence). Here the CDR3 reads CAWSVLPSPLHF. CDR3 nucleotide sequence: TGTGCCTGGAGTGTACTACCTTCACCCCTCCACTTT.

This chain joins TRBV7-2 and TRBJ1-1; D is unresolved. The germline V gene has CDR1 SGHTA and CDR2 FQGNSA. This CDR3 contains 13 residues. V was pared by 5 bases and J by 4 bases, with 11 bases between. DNA of the CDR3: TGTGCCAGCAGCCCTTACGGCGGCACTGAAGCTTTCTTT. Translation: CASSPYGGTEAFF. The full variable domain, in which reference TRBV7-2 and TRBJ1-1 provide the parts outside the CDR3, is GAGVSQSPSNKVTEKGKDVELRCDPISGHTALYWYRQSLGQGLEFLIYFQGNSAPDKSGLPSDRFSAERTGGSVSTLTIQRTQQEDSAVYLCASSPYGGTEAFFGQGTRLTVV.

This clone was seen more than once but under ten times. V usage is TRBV4-3 and J usage is TRBJ1-1; 8 bases line up with TRBD1. The CDR3 consists of 16 residues. CDR1 and CDR2 from the germline V gene are LGHNA and YSLEER. Trimming removed 4 bases from V and 0 bases from J; junction bases left unmatched: 7. Here the CDR3 DNA reads TGCGCCAGCAGCCGGGACAGGAGGCTTCTGAACACTGAAGCTTTCTTT. Protein sequence: CASSRDRRLLNTEAFF.

CDR3 nucleotide sequence: TGTGCCAGTAGTATTGGAGGGACGCCGATATATCAGCCCCAGCATTTT. Protein sequence: CASSIGGTPIYQPQHF. The J gene is TRBJ1-5, the V gene TRBV19; a possible D gene is TRBD1 (5 bases). The CDR3 covers 16 residues. The V gene's germline CDR1 is LNHDA and CDR2 SQIVND (reference sequence). Deletions cut 3 bases from V and 5 bases from J, with 17 bases between.